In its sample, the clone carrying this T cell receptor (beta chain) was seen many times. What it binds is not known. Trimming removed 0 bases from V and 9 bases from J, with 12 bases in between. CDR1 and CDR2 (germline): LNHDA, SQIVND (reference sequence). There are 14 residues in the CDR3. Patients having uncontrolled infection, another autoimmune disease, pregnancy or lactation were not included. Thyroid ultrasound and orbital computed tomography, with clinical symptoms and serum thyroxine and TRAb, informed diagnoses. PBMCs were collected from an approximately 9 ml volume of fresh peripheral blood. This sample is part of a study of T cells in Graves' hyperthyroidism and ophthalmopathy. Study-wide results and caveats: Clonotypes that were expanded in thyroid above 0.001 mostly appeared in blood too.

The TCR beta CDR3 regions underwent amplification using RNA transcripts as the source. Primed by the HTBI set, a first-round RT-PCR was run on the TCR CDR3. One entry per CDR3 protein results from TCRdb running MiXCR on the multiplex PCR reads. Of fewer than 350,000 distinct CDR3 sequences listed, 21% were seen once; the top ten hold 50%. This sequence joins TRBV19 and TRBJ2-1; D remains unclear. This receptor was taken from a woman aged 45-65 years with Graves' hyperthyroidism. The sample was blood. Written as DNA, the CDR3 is TGTGCCAGTAGTATAGACAGGTCCAAAAGTGAGCAGTTCTTC. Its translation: CASSIDRSKSEQFF.